Here is one TCR beta chain with its context. The antigen is not known. This entry is derived from a study of vaccination and CD4 T cells after COVID-19. Study-level information: Sampling that followed vaccination took place a median approximately 70 days after dose two, within a range of 14 to 241. Cellular stimulation was performed using overlapping spike peptides derived from SARS-CoV-2, HCoV-NL63, HCoV-OC43 and HCoV-229E.

The Oncomine TCR Beta short-read assay sequenced DNA from cultured CD4+ T cells. Scientists extracted genomic DNA from CD4+ T cells grown in culture. TCRdb reprocessed the PCR reads via MiXCR and lists one record per CDR3 protein. The repertoire has 12,000 to 15,000 distinct CDR3 sequences, approximately 52% of them found once; the top ten carry roughly 7%. Study-wide results and limits: From around 20 to 38, the median of SARS-CoV-2-reactive clonotypes rose without reaching significance.

Losses at the gene ends were 5 bases for V and 0 bases for J; bases not matched to a gene: 10. The CDR3 runs to 20 residues. Germline values: CDR1 SEHNR, CDR2 FQNEAQ (reference sequence). As for treatment: approximately 10-day PBMC culture with coronavirus spike peptide pools or control peptides (ViraFEST assay). What was sequenced was CD4+ T cells from blood, cultured in vitro. The chain carries TRBV7-9 and TRBJ2-1, with 16 bases lining up with TRBD2. The clonotype comes from a human donor who had recovered from COVID-19. The CDR3 loop reads CASSPEGLAGGVSSYNEQFF. The DNA for the CDR3 is TGTGCCAGCAGCCCAGAGGGACTAGCGGGAGGGGTGAGCTCCTACAATGAGCAGTTCTTC. Variable domain in full (rest from reference TRBV7-9 and TRBJ2-1): DTGVSQNPRHKITKRGQNVTFRCDPISEHNRLYWYRQTLGQGPEFLTYFQNEAQLEKSRLLSDRFSAERPKGSFSTLEIQRTEQGDSAMYLCASSPEGLAGGVSSYNEQFFGPGTRLTVL.